The sequence of this T cell receptor beta chain was determined in a study of cytomegalovirus exposure and HLA in healthy donors (dated by TCRdb to the late 2010s). Describing the broader study: An earlier analysis of some 600 of the donors reported approximately 300 Gb of sequence data and around 120 million unique TCR beta sequences obtained from about 179 million T cells. Approximately 310 gigabases of sequencing data and approximately 85 million unique TCR sequences were included in an early release covering about 600 HLA-typed donors. Rather than drawing on any new phenotypic data, the later analysis identified candidate immune exposures from TCR beta sequences and the way those sequences occurred across donors. HLA typing included class I and class II loci at four-digit resolution. A later genetic analysis took genome-wide SNP genotypes for about three fifths of the 666 donors and used that subset as a discovery cohort. Among about 410 genotyped donors of the cohort, an average of about 240,000 unique TCR beta nucleotide sequences was sequenced per donor, of which 15% to 20% were non-productive. A handful of DR-DQ haplotypes were handled as single units for association and clustering because linkage in the cohort was strong. All discovery cohort repertoires had been generated on a single sequencing platform. To study patterns of TCR occurrence, a later analysis re-analyzed previously published TCR beta repertoires from several hundred donors and added high-resolution HLA genotyping. The number of donors typed differed by locus, with about 629-630 for A, B, C, DRB1 and DQB1, more than 500 for DQA1, nearly 610 for DPA1, and approximately 470 for DPB1. Alongside the repertoire data, information on donor age, sex, ethnicity and CMV serostatus was compiled. To predict cytomegalovirus infection status, the study combined high-throughput TCR immunosequencing, statistical association of individual TCRs with disease status, and machine learning. In an earlier analysis of 550 to 700 of the donors, high-throughput TCR beta sequencing was used to judge whether each TCR beta V gene segment behaved as functional or pseudogenic. The aim of the study was to test whether cataloging public T cell receptors could identify signatures of past pathogen exposure. In addition to the first cohort of 500 to 850 subjects, a separate validation cohort of under 150 different subjects was used. Using immunosequencing, the study profiled T cell repertoires from roughly 650 subjects and related those repertoires to cytomegalovirus serostatus. Of the 398 genotyped donors, approximately 83% fell in the genetic ancestry cluster associated with self-reported Caucasian donors.

As concerns this clone: Its antigen is not yet known. Mismatch with germline at one junction end may stem from a read error.

In total, 500 to 700 healthy bone marrow donors made up the cohort. At the time of sampling, every cohort member was nominally healthy, though immune exposures that went unrecorded were likely present. The donor was CMV seronegative and was included in the group of a few hundred seronegative cohort members. Each donor provided a peripheral blood sample, and peripheral blood mononuclear cells were used for TCR beta sequencing. Genomic DNA extraction from the blood cell samples was performed with the Qiagen DNeasy Blood Extraction Kit. Libraries were constructed by the immunoSEQ multiplex PCR assay. The multiplex PCR relied on a mix of 60 forward primers for TCR Vbeta segments and 13 reverse primers for TCR Jbeta segments. The CDR3 region of rearranged TCR beta genes was amplified from genomic DNA by a multiplex PCR assay. The amplified TCR beta libraries were sequenced on the Illumina HiSeq System as 87-base-pair reads. The authors' analysis ran thus. In a later analysis, tens of millions of unique TCR beta chains were counted across the roughly 700 repertoires, and around 10 million of these chains were shared by at least two donors. To remove PCR and sequencing errors, raw reads were error-corrected and collapsed into unique sequences using a nearest-neighbor algorithm that merged closely related sequences. V, D and J gene segments were assigned by aligning CDR3 sequences to IMGT reference sequences. For a sequence to be retained, a match of at least six nucleotides to both a V gene segment and a J gene segment was required. A rearrangement was called productive if the CDR3 had no stop codons and remained in frame with V and J, and every other rearrangement was called non-productive. CDR3 was defined according to IMGT convention as the region running from the second conserved V-encoded cysteine to the conserved J-encoded phenylalanine. The earlier analysis of about 570 of the donors excluded any sequence lacking an unambiguous match to a single V gene segment. In an earlier analysis of a few hundred of the donors, V segments were called functional above 56.7% productive rearrangements and were called segregating when the between-donor standard deviation exceeded 5%. A statistical classification framework was built to diagnose cytomegalovirus status from the catalog of TCR beta chain sequences. V and J gene assignment, in a later analysis, came from comparing TCR nucleotide sequences with IMGT/GENE-DB human TR gene sequences. The TCRdist pipeline was used in a later analysis to assign CDR3 sequences and most-parsimonious VDJ recombination scenarios. In a later analysis, every TCR beta chain was defined by the combination of its CDR3 amino acid sequence and its V-gene family, and reads without a unique V-gene family were dropped. In a later analysis, 450 to 600 highly shared, low-generation-probability nucleotide sequences were removed to address suspected cross-contamination and a sequencing artifact. For each public chain, a later analysis derived a clonal expansion index from normalized ranks of inferred template counts within each repertoire. In a later analysis, generation probabilities were computed using a VDJ recombination model fitted to out-of-frame rearrangements, and the results were checked against IGoR. Hypergeometric tests were used in a later analysis to score TCR-TCR, TCR-HLA and TCR-CMV co-occurrence, with a repertoire-size bias correction applied to the TCR pairs. In a later analysis, false discovery rates were estimated by permuting HLA or CMV assignments 20 times. In a later analysis, co-occurring TCRs were grouped with DBSCAN, and TCRdist sequence similarity was added when clustering was performed within HLA-allele-positive subsets. Repertoires with fewer than 30,000 or more than 120,000 public chains were left out of co-occurrence clustering, as were roughly five repertoires with anomalous nucleotide sharing. TCRdb took over this immuneACCESS table, retaining in-frame rearrangements with V and J assigned. Such tables are incomplete; in checked studies, under half of the missing clones stem from an unresolved V gene, and the remainder is unexplained. That table furnishes V, J and clone size, whereas the DNA furnished D and trimming. This sample lists 150,000 to 180,000 clones; about three quarters were detected once. Of the sample, 3% to 4% is held by the ten largest clones.

The paper as a whole reports these results and caveats: Cytomegalovirus status was reported to be diagnosed by the classifier with high specificity and sensitivity in both the original and validation cohorts. A total of about 180 TCR beta chains were listed by the study as associated with cytomegalovirus. Because HLA typing was unavailable for some donors at each locus, only the typed subset was used in association tests. Assigning TCR associations to individual alleles was difficult when HLA alleles, especially DR and DQ, strongly co-occurred. Most CMV-associated TCR beta chains appeared to be HLA-restricted in a later analysis, and the HLA associations seemed to be driven largely by CMV exposure. In a later analysis, HLA-associated TCR beta chains were found to be more clonally expanded and to have lower generation probabilities than equally common non-associated chains. In an earlier analysis of more than 450 of the donors, most TCR beta V segments were observed in productive rearrangements about 87% or about 30% of the time, broadly matching IMGT annotations. In vitro tests confirmed that a few of the cytomegalovirus-associated TCR beta chains recognize cytomegalovirus antigens. In a later analysis, TCR association rates were found to vary across HLA loci, with the most associated TCRs seen for DRB1 alleles and the fewest for HLA-C alleles. Only TCR beta chains were sequenced in this cohort, and the absence of alpha or paired-chain data limited detectable features. A further reported finding was that TCR beta sequences accurately predicted the HLA-A and HLA-B alleles for most subjects in the first cohort. A cluster of highly shared sequence variants was judged likely to be a technical artifact of the sequencing pipeline. In a later analysis, several top co-occurrence clusters were reported to appear linked to parvovirus B19, influenza, CMV and Epstein-Barr virus. A later genetic analysis reported fewer N-insertions in productive TCRs among donors in an Asian-associated ancestry cluster than the roughly 620-donor mean. The authors suggested that the approach could potentially be generalized to other disease states and immunological phenotypes. Most TCR sequences were seen in very few donors, while some public TCRs were found in many individuals. A later analysis associated 16,951 TCR beta sequences with specific HLA alleles at a false discovery rate of 0.05. Correlated functional status among segregating V segments might be attributable to linkage disequilibrium, but an unknown experimental factor could not be ruled out. An association between a missense DCLRE1C variant and V-gene and J-gene trimming of TCR beta chains was found in a later genetic analysis and replicated in an independent cohort. CMV serostatus was the only immune exposure information available for the cohort. The earlier analysis of 587 of the donors excluded some 15 rarely observed V segments, including chromosome 9 orphons, because counts were too low. Sequencing depth was assumed to be roughly uniform across donors in the presence/absence analyses, though that assumption may not hold.

The material sequenced was PBMCs. This clonotype was sampled from a woman between 40 and 50 years old in good health and CMV-seronegative.

This receptor carries the CDR3 CASSLSIERYEQYF. The sequenced DNA: TGTGCTAGCAGCTTATCCATAGAGAGATACGAGCAGTACTTC. The chain is encoded by TRBV7-7 joined to TRBJ2-7, with no D gene named confidently. The germline V gene (reference sequence) yields SSHAT for CDR1 and FNYEAQ for CDR2. Its CDR3 holds 14 amino acids, cysteine through phenylalanine. Just the 42-base CDR3 DNA is kept, in frame starting at base 1.